Shown below are 17 T cell receptor beta chains from a single sample sequenced in a study of human T cells and chemical hapten exposure. The authors' total RNA extraction used unfractionated whole blood. Attachment of unique molecular identifiers to individual cDNA molecules was performed in the library. Each CDR3 protein is one row after TCRdb ran MiXCR on the reads. Of 95,000 to 150,000 distinct CDR3 sequences listed, more than 8.5% are singletons. Sequencing input: whole blood. The receptors originated from a human donor in good health. Some clones in this sample may be carry-over from other donors' samples.

This clonotype came up many times. V gene TRBV29-1 combines with J gene TRBJ1-1; D unclear. The CDR3 runs to 13 residues. In germline, CDR1 is SQVTM, CDR2 ANQGSEA. The CDR3 protein is CSIRFGDDTEAFF. In DNA, the CDR3 is TGCAGTATTCGTTTCGGGGATGACACTGAAGCTTTCTTT.

A few counts support this clonotype. This chain connects TRBV7-2 to TRBJ1-2; no clear D gene. V lost 5 bases and J 5 bases, leaving 12 bases between the germline ends. This CDR3 is 13 amino acids long. Germline CDR1 and CDR2: SGHTA and FQGNSA. CDR3 bases: TGTGCCAGCAGCCCGGACGGAGGATATGGCTACACCTTC. This sequence encodes CASSPDGGYGYTF.

This clonotype turned up a few times. The chain carries TRBV5-8 and TRBJ2-1; no definite D call. CDR3 size: 14 residues. Trimming removed 2 bases at V and 6 bases at J, with 12 bases between. Germline CDR1 and CDR2: SGHTS and YDEGEE. The chain's CDR3 is CASSFGPHRNEQFF. The CDR3 nucleotides are TGTGCCAGCAGCTTCGGCCCCCACCGCAATGAGCAGTTCTTC.

V and J are TRBV3-1 and TRBJ2-7, with 11 bases fitting TRBD2. The V segment lost 3 bases and the J segment 2 bases; nucleotides outside the gene matches: 9. The CDR3 runs to 17 residues. Germline V gives CDR1 LGHDT, CDR2 YNNKEL (reference sequence). The CDR3 loop is CASSHGTSGSRAYEQYF. DNA for the CDR3: TGTGCCAGCAGCCACGGGACTAGCGGTTCCAGGGCCTACGAGCAGTACTTC.

In this sample, this clonotype turned up many times. This chain uses TRBV29-1 with TRBJ1-1; weak D call: TRBD1 (5 bases). The CDR3 is made up of 12 amino acids. Germline assignment: CDR1 SQVTM and CDR2 ANQGSEA. Trimming pared 2 bases from V and 3 bases from J, leaving 7 bases between. CDR3: CSVEKGHTEAFF. The CDR3 DNA reads as TGCAGCGTTGAAAAGGGGCACACTGAAGCTTTCTTT.

Ten or more counts support this clonotype. The chain employs TRBV9 and TRBJ2-7; D possibly uses TRBD1 or TRBD2 (5 bases each). The V end was cut by 3 bases, the J end by 3 bases, with 16 bases between. CDR1 is SGDLS and CDR2 is YYNGEE in the germline V gene. This CDR3 has 15 amino acids. The CDR3 DNA reads TGTGCCAGCAGCGAATACCCCGGGACGGTCTACGAGCAGTACTTC. It translates to CASSEYPGTVYEQYF.

This clonotype was found many times. V gene TRBV5-1 combines with J gene TRBJ2-7; 10 bases match TRBD1. CDR1 is SGHRS, CDR2 YFSETQ, per germline. CDR3 size: 16 residues. V was clipped by 5 bases and J by 2 bases; unmatched bases: 10. CDR3 in amino acids: CASRPEGQGSAYEQYF. CDR3 bases: TGCGCCAGCAGACCCGAGGGACAGGGGTCCGCCTACGAGCAGTACTTC.

The chain links TRBV5-1 to TRBJ1-2, with 9 bases identical to TRBD1. Germline V gene data show CDR1 as SGHRS and CDR2 as YFSETQ. CDR3 length equals 15 residues. Trimming at V came to 6 bases and at J to 1 base, leaving 7 bases not matched to a gene. The CDR3 sequence: CASNPGQGYNYGYTF. Here the CDR3 DNA reads TGCGCCAGCAATCCGGGACAGGGATATAACTATGGCTACACCTTC.

This clonotype has just a few counts. The V and J genes are TRBV7-2 and TRBJ2-3; D possibly corresponds to TRBD1 (5 bases). V lost 1 base, J lost 4 bases, and 12 bases lay in between. Germline CDR1 SGHTA, CDR2 FQGNSA. This CDR3 is 15 amino acids long. The CDR3 sequence is CASSLGRQGPDTQYF. The CDR3 DNA is TGTGCCAGCAGCTTAGGCAGGCAGGGTCCAGATACGCAGTATTTT. Variable domain in full (rest from reference TRBV7-2 and TRBJ2-3): GAGVSQSPSNKVTEKGKDVELRCDPISGHTALYWYRQSLGQGLEFLIYFQGNSAPDKSGLPSDRFSAERTGGSVSTLTIQRTQQEDSAVYLCASSLGRQGPDTQYFGPGTRLTVL.

This clonotype has just a few counts. The V call is TRBV6-5, the J call TRBJ2-3; TRBD2 aligns across 8 bases. The trim removed 4 bases at V and 2 bases at J, leaving 2 bases unmatched. Germline assignment: CDR1 MNHEY and CDR2 SVGAGI. The CDR3 has 14 amino acids. The CDR3 region is CASSWGLDTDTQYF. CDR3 nucleotide sequence: TGTGCCAGCAGTTGGGGACTAGACACAGATACGCAGTATTTT.

This clonotype was seen a few times. DNA of the CDR3: TGTGCCAGCAACGGAGTAGCGGGGGGACTCCAAGAGACCCAGTACTTC. It translates to CASNGVAGGLQETQYF. This chain links TRBV6-5 with TRBJ2-5, with 10 bases fitting TRBD2. From germline, CDR1 is MNHEY and CDR2 SVGAGI. Trimming cost V 7 bases and J 1 base; bases outside gene matches: 9. This CDR3 is built from 16 residues.

The genes are TRBV11-2 and TRBJ1-2, with 9 bases lining up with TRBD1. Germline V gene sequence: CDR1 SGHAT, CDR2 FQNNGV. The CDR3 spans 14 residues. With 5 bases clipped from V and 7 bases from J, the junction kept 8 bases outside the gene matches. This chain's CDR3 is CASSPSQGALGYTF. The CDR3 region has the DNA TGTGCCAGCAGCCCCTCACAGGGGGCGCTTGGCTACACCTTC. The full variable domain, with the rest looked up from reference TRBV11-2 and TRBJ1-2, is EAGVAQSPRYKIIEKRQSVAFWCNPISGHATLYWYQQILGQGPKLLIQFQNNGVVDDSQLPKDRFSAERLKGVDSTLKIQPAKLEDSAVYLCASSPSQGALGYTFGSGTRLTVV.

The chain joins TRBV29-1 to TRBJ1-1, with a possible D match to TRBD1 (6 bases). Germline V gene lookup returns CDR1 SQVTM and CDR2 ANQGSEA. V was shortened by 8 bases and J by 0 bases, with 16 bases between the two germline ends. The CDR3 has 14 residues. In DNA, the CDR3 is TGCAGCCATAGAGGGGGAAGCATGAACACTGAAGCTTTCTTT. Residues: CSHRGGSMNTEAFF.

The chain is built from TRBV5-1 and TRBJ1-2; no clear D. This CDR3 has 13 amino acids. Germline-derived CDR1 and CDR2 are SGHRS and YFSETQ. Trimming cost V 0 bases and J 6 bases, with 9 bases left between them. CDR3 protein: CASSLGGADGYTF. For the CDR3, the DNA is TGCGCCAGCAGCTTGGGAGGTGCGGATGGCTACACCTTC.

This rearrangement joins TRBV5-4 to TRBJ2-6; D remains unclear. Per germline, CDR1 SGHNT and CDR2 YYREEE (reference sequence). Trimming took 6 bases from V and 0 from J, leaving 10 bases between them. CDR3 length equals 15 residues. CDR3 nucleotides: TGTGCCAGCACCATACCGGGCTCTGGGGCCAACGTCCTGACTTTC. Its protein product is CASTIPGSGANVLTF.

The chain employs TRBV6-2 or TRBV6-3 and TRBJ2-1; D is unresolved. The CDR3 covers 13 residues. The ends were cut back, 0 bases at V and 10 bases at J, with 10 bases in the middle. In germline, CDR1 is MNHEY, CDR2 SVGEGT. The CDR3 loop is CASSYSFEEEQFF. As DNA, the CDR3 is TGTGCCAGCAGTTACTCGTTTGAGGAGGAGCAGTTCTTC.

J is TRBJ2-2 and V is TRBV7-9; weak D call: TRBD2 (5 bases). V lost 1 base, J lost 1 base, and 10 bases lay in between. The germline CDR1 and CDR2 sequences are SEHNR and FQNEAQ (reference sequence). The CDR3 spans 16 residues. The CDR3 protein is CASSLGKRENTGELFF. The CDR3 nucleotides read TGTGCCAGCAGCTTAGGAAAACGGGAGAACACCGGGGAGCTGTTTTTT.